This is a list of T cell receptor beta chains from one sample in a study of control samples from healthy donors and cancer patients. Some clones are missing from TCRdb's copy, which holds only in-frame ones; the method was immunoSEQ multiplex PCR. The repertoire includes about 29,000 clones, 87% of them detected once, and approximately 3.9% sits in the top ten. The source material was formalin-fixed, paraffin-embedded tissue. The receptor source for this set is a female donor with melanoma. Both conserved end residues are part of each CDR3. D genes are given only for firm matches. Some rows mark clone size as missing; the rest say once, few, many or name a class of expanded clone.

d_call j_call cdr3_length clone_size v_call cdr3_nt cdr3_aa
TRBD1 TRBJ1-5 14 NA TRBV19 TGTGCCAGTAGTGCCGACAGGGCCAATCAGCCCCAGCATTTT CASSADRANQPQHF
TRBD1 TRBJ1-1 14 NA TRBV6-6 TGTGCCAGCAGTTACGGAGGGACAGCTACTGAAGCTTTCTTT CASSYGGTATEAFF
TRBD2 TRBJ2-2 15 NA TRBV19 TGTGCCAGTAGTGAGCCGGGACTAGCGACCGGGGAGCTGTTTTTT CASSEPGLATGELFF
NA TRBJ1-1 15 NA TRBV4-1 TGCGCCAGCAGCCAAGACCAGTACCCGAACACTGAAGCTTTCTTT CASSQDQYPNTEAFF
NA TRBJ2-3 11 once TRBV19 TGTGCCAGTAGAGGGGTAGATACGCAGTATTTT CASRGVDTQYF
NA TRBJ1-3 13 NA TRBV6-5 TGTGCCAGCACCTCTGGGGGGGGAAACACCATATATTTT CASTSGGGNTIYF
TRBD1 TRBJ1-2 13 NA TRBV15 TGTGCCACCAGCAGAATTCAGGGGGATGGCTACACCTTC CATSRIQGDGYTF
TRBD1 TRBJ2-4 17 NA TRBV5-1 TGCGCCAGCAGCTTACAACCGGGACAGGGTGCCAAAAACATTCAGTACTTC CASSLQPGQGAKNIQYF
NA TRBJ2-7 16 NA TRBV27 TGTGCCAGCAGTTTATTGGGGTCCACAGGGATCCACGAGCAGTACTTC CASSLLGSTGIHEQYF
TRBD2 TRBJ2-1 15 NA TRBV19 TGTGCCAGTAGTATACTAGCGGGAGTTAAGAATGAGCAGTTCTTC CASSILAGVKNEQFF
NA TRBJ2-5 14 NA TRBV18 TGTGCCAGCTCACCACCTAACAGTGGGGAGACCCAGTACTTC CASSPPNSGETQYF
TRBD1 TRBJ2-2 16 NA TRBV5-4 TGTGCCAGCAGCGTAGGACAGGGAAAGGCCACCGGGGAGCTGTTTTTT CASSVGQGKATGELFF
TRBD1 TRBJ1-3 15 NA TRBV29-1 TGCAGCGTTGAAGAGGGACAGAACTCTGGAAACACCATATATTTT CSVEEGQNSGNTIYF